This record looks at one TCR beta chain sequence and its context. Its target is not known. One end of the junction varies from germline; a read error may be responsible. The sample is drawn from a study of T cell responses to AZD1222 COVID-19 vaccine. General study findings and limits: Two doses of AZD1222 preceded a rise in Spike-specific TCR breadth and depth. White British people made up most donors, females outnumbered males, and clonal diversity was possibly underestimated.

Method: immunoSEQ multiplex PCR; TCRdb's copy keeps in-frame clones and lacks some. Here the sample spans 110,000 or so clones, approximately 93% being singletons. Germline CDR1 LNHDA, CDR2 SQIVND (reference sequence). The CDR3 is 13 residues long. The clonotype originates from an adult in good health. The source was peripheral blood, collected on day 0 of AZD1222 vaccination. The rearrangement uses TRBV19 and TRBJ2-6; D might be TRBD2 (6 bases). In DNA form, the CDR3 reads TGTGCCAGTAGTAGCTTGGGGGGCAACGTCCTGACTTTC. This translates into CASSSLGGNVLTF. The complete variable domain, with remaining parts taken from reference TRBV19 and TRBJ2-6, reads DGGITQSPKYLFRKEGQNVTLSCEQNLNHDAMYWYRQDPGQGLRLIYYSQIVNDFQKGDIAEGYSVSREKKESFPLTVTSAQKNPTAFYLCASSSLGGNVLTFGAGSRLTVL.